This T cell receptor beta chain was profiled in a study of blood T cells in healthy people across ages. Points from the study as a whole: TCR beta diversity per million T cells fell roughly linearly with age. Bulk PBMC profiling left naive and antigen-experienced comparisons inconclusive.

Per the germline V gene, CDR1 is SGHTA and CDR2 is FQGNSA. V was pared by 1 base and J by 11 bases, with 12 bases of the junction left unmatched. This CDR3 comprises 16 residues. A sample-barcoded 5' primer and a J-beta primer mix were used in a second PCR of roughly 6 to 11 cycles. One entry per CDR3 protein results from TCRdb running MiXCR on the 5' RACE reads. The sample includes some 1.4 million distinct CDR3 sequences, 42% seen only once; the top ten take around 8%. About this clonotype: The antigen is not known.

Input material: blood. The source is a woman aged 18-29 years in good health. V and J are TRBV7-2 and TRBJ2-5, with TRBD2 matching 11 bases. CDR3: CASSLGGTSGDNEQYF. CDR3 DNA: TGTGCCAGCAGCTTAGGGGGGACTAGCGGAGACAATGAGCAGTACTTC.